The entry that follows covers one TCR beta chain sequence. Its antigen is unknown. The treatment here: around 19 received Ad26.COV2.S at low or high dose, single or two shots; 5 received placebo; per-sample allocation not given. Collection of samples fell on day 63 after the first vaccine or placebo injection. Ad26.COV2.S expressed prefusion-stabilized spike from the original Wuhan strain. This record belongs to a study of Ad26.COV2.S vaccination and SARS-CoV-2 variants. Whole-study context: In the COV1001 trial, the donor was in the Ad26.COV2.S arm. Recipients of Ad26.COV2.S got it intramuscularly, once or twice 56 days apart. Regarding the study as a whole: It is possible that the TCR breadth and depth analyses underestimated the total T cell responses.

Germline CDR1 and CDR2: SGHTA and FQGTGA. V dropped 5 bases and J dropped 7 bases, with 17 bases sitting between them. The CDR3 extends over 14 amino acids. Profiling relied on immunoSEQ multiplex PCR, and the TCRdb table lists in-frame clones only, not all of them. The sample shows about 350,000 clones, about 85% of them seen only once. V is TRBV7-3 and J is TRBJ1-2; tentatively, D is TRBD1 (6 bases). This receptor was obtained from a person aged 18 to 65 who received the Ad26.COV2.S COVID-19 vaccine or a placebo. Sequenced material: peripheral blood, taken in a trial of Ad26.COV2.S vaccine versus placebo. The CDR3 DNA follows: TGTGCCAGCAGCCCGTCTTCAGGGGTCGCTGGCTACACCTTC. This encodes CASSPSSGVAGYTF.